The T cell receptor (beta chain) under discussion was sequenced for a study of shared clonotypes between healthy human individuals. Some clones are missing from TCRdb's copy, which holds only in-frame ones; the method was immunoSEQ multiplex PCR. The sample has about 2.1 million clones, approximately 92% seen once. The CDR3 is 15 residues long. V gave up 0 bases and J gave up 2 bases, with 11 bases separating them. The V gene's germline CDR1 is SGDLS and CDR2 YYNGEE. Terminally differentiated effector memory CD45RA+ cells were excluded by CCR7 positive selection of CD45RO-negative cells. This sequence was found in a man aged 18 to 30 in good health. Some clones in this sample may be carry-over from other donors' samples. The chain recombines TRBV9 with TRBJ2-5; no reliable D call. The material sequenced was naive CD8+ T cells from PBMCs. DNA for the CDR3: TGTGCCAGCAGCGTAGAGGGCAGCCGACAAGAGACCCAGTACTTC. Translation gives CASSVEGSRQETQYF.